The table lists the clone carrying this TCR beta chain with a few counts. Antigen unknown. V lost 1 base, J lost 4 bases, and 7 bases lay in between. The CDR3 is made up of 13 amino acids. During construction of the library, unique molecular identifiers were attached to individual cDNA molecules for quantitative, reproducible TCR counting. TCRdb analysed the RACE reads with MiXCR anew, one entry per CDR3 protein. The table shows about 77,000 distinct CDR3 sequences, with 7% to 9.5% occurring only once. The data stem from a study of human T cells and chemical hapten exposure. About the research overall: TCR yield per sample varied, mainly due to pooled library volumes.

Study conclusions and caveats: Following DPC sensitization, TCRs present above 1 in 1000 frequency showed no change.

Time point given: healthy volunteer bleed at 6 weeks. Unfractionated whole blood yielded the extracted total RNA. This sequence was found in a female donor in good health. Some clones in this sample may be carry-over from other donors' samples. This chain connects TRBV12-3 or TRBV12-4 to TRBJ1-1; D ambiguous. The sample comprised whole blood. CDR3 amino acids: CASSLDRGTEAFF. Written as DNA, the CDR3 is TGTGCCAGCAGTTTAGACCGCGGCACTGAAGCTTTCTTT.